These 28 T cell receptor beta chains came from one sample sequenced in a study of Ad26.COV2.S vaccination and SARS-CoV-2 variants. Only in-frame clones appear in the TCRdb table, and some are missing; sequencing was by immunoSEQ multiplex PCR. The repertoire holds about half a million clones, with around 89% as singletons. The treatment here: over 15 received Ad26.COV2.S at low or high dose, single or two shots; about 5 received placebo; per-sample allocation not given. Samples were taken on day 63 after the first vaccine or placebo injection. The sample here was peripheral blood, taken in a trial of Ad26.COV2.S vaccine versus placebo. These receptors were obtained from a person aged 18-60 years who received the Ad26.COV2.S COVID-19 vaccine or a placebo.

J is TRBJ2-1 and V is TRBV7-3; D gene unclear. The CDR3 length is 15 residues. V lost 2 bases, J lost 6 bases, and 14 bases lay in between. Germline V CDR1 and CDR2: SGHTA, FQGTGA. CDR3 sequence reads: CASSLSRVGVNEQFF. CDR3 nucleotide sequence: TGTGCCAGCAGCTTATCAAGGGTTGGGGTCAATGAGCAGTTCTTC. The variable domain in full, completed from reference TRBV7-3 and TRBJ2-1, reads GAGVSQTPSNKVTEKGKYVELRCDPISGHTALYWYRQSLGQGPEFLIYFQGTGAADDSGLPNDRFFAVRPEGSVSTLKIQRTERGDSAVYLCASSLSRVGVNEQFFGPGTRLTVL.

To note about this clone: Other nucleotide sequences in the sample specify the same CDR3. This rearrangement joins TRBV11-2 to TRBJ1-2; perhaps TRBD1 as D (5 bases). The CDR3 contains 13 residues. Looked up from germline, CDR1 is SGHAT and CDR2 is FQNNGV. V lost 5 bases to trimming and J lost 1 base, with 8 bases between them. DNA of the CDR3: TGTGCCAGCAGCCTTGACAGTAACTATGGCTACACCTTC. Protein product: CASSLDSNYGYTF.

The J gene is TRBJ2-5, the V gene TRBV9, with TRBD2 matching 11 bases. V shed 0 bases, J shed 3 bases, and the junction held 4 bases outside the gene matches. The CDR3 is 16 amino acids. Per the germline V gene, CDR1 is SGDLS and CDR2 is YYNGEE. CDR3 in DNA: TGTGCCAGCAGCGTAGGGACGACTAGCGGGAAAGAGACCCAGTACTTC. This translates into CASSVGTTSGKETQYF. Using reference TRBV9 and TRBJ2-5 for the parts outside the CDR3, the full variable domain is DSGVTQTPKHLITATGQRVTLRCSPRSGDLSVYWYQQSLDQGLQFLIQYYNGEERAKGNILERFSAQQFPDLHSELNLSSLELGDSALYFCASSVGTTSGKETQYFGPGTRLLVL.

The rearrangement uses TRBV6-5 and TRBJ2-1, with a weak D call TRBD2 (7 bases). Looked up from germline, CDR1 is MNHEY and CDR2 is SVGAGI. The CDR3 runs to 14 residues. The germline V and J ends were trimmed by 5 bases and 3 bases, with 11 bases remaining between them. The CDR3 nucleotides are TGTGCCAGCAGTCGGGGGGCCAGCTACAATGAGCAGTTCTTC. This translates into CASSRGASYNEQFF.

This chain links TRBV5-1 with TRBJ1-2, with D perhaps matching TRBD1 (6 bases). Germline V CDR1 and CDR2: SGHRS, YFSETQ. The CDR3 has 14 amino acids. V was shortened by 1 base and J by 4 bases, with 11 bases between the two germline ends. CDR3 DNA sequence: TGCGCCAGCAGCTTGTATGAGACAGGCTATGGCTACACCTTC. This translates into CASSLYETGYGYTF.

The chain combines TRBV6-6 with TRBJ1-2, with TRBD1 matching 8 bases. This CDR3 spans 13 amino acids. Per germline, CDR1 MNHNY and CDR2 SVGAGI (reference sequence). The junction had 3 bases not matched to a gene; V was cut back by 2 bases and J by 7 bases. The CDR3, as DNA: TGTGCCAGCAGTTACGGCACAGGGGGTGGCTACACCTTC. Translating it yields CASSYGTGGGYTF.

This chain links TRBV7-9 with TRBJ2-1; maybe TRBD2 (6 bases). V lost 4 bases and J 4 bases, leaving 26 bases between the germline ends. The CDR3 loop spans 19 amino acids. Germline V CDR1 and CDR2: SEHNR, FQNEAQ (reference sequence). The CDR3 reads CASSSKEARGPGYYNEQFF. The CDR3 DNA is TGTGCCAGCAGCTCTAAAGAGGCGCGGGGACCCGGATATTACAATGAGCAGTTCTTC. The variable domain in full, completed from reference TRBV7-9 and TRBJ2-1, reads DTGVSQNPRHKITKRGQNVTFRCDPISEHNRLYWYRQTLGQGPEFLTYFQNEAQLEKSRLLSDRFSAERPKGSFSTLEIQRTEQGDSAMYLCASSSKEARGPGYYNEQFFGPGTRLTVL.

The chain recombines TRBV9 with TRBJ1-2, with a possible D match to TRBD1 (5 bases). V was trimmed by 0 bases and J by 6 bases, leaving 21 bases between them. The CDR3 is made up of 17 amino acids. CDR1 is SGDLS, CDR2 YYNGEE, per germline. The CDR3 here is CASSVAPGRGKGDGYTF. CDR3 nucleotide sequence: TGTGCCAGCAGCGTAGCTCCGGGGAGGGGCAAAGGAGATGGCTACACCTTC.

The V and J genes are TRBV5-6 and TRBJ1-1; D remains ambiguous. Per germline, CDR1 SGHDT and CDR2 YYEEEE. The CDR3 consists of 11 residues. V lost 4 bases and J 7 bases, leaving 8 bases between the germline ends. The CDR3: CASSLGFEAFF. CDR3 coding DNA: TGTGCCAGCAGCCTCGGGTTTGAAGCTTTCTTT.

The gene calls are TRBV20-1 and TRBJ2-1; the match to TRBD2 covers 8 bases. V lost 3 bases and J lost 4; bases outside the gene matches: 11. The CDR3 has 16 residues. The V gene's germline CDR1 is DFQATT and CDR2 SNEGSKA (reference sequence). CDR3 coding DNA: TGCAGTGCTAGTACCCCTACTAGCGGAGATTACAATGAGCAGTTCTTC. Translation gives CSASTPTSGDYNEQFF.

The count of this clone is one. This chain links TRBV4-3 with TRBJ2-5; 9 nucleotides match TRBD2. Germline V lookup: CDR1 LGHNA, CDR2 YSLEER. V lost 1 base, J lost 5 bases, and 8 bases stayed unmatched. The CDR3 extends over 16 amino acids. CDR3 DNA: TGCGCCAGCAGCCAAGCTTGGCGGGGGGGCCGGGAGACCCAGTACTTC. Amino acid sequence: CASSQAWRGGRETQYF.

The chain links TRBV4-2 to TRBJ2-7, with no clear D. CDR1 and CDR2 from the germline V gene are LGHNA and YNFKEQ. V shed 5 bases and J shed 4 bases, with 12 bases lying between them. This CDR3 comprises 13 residues. The CDR3: CASSDLDRYEQYF. The CDR3, as DNA: TGTGCCAGCAGCGACCTGGACCGTTACGAGCAGTACTTC.

The chain has TRBV7-3 and TRBJ2-6, with D possibly matching TRBD2 (5 bases). Germline values: CDR1 SGHTA, CDR2 FQGTGA. Trimming stripped 0 bases from V and 0 bases from J, with 15 bases between. This CDR3 has 19 residues. In nucleotides, the CDR3 is TGTGCCAGCAGCTTAACGGCCGATAGCGCCAACTCTGGGGCCAACGTCCTGACTTTC. Translated: CASSLTADSANSGANVLTF. The whole variable domain, filled in from reference TRBV7-3 and TRBJ2-6, reads GAGVSQTPSNKVTEKGKYVELRCDPISGHTALYWYRQSLGQGPEFLIYFQGTGAADDSGLPNDRFFAVRPEGSVSTLKIQRTERGDSAVYLCASSLTADSANSGANVLTFGAGSRLTVL.

V gene TRBV29-1 combines with J gene TRBJ1-5; no definite D call. Trimming removed 5 bases from V and 2 bases from J, with 10 bases in between. The CDR3 has 13 residues. Germline V gene sequence: CDR1 SQVTM, CDR2 ANQGSEA. CDR3 amino acids: CSVTMGGNQPQHF. The CDR3 nucleotides read TGCAGCGTTACCATGGGCGGCAATCAGCCCCAGCATTTT.

This chain joins TRBV6-2 or TRBV6-3 and TRBJ2-3; D remains ambiguous. The CDR3 runs 15 residues. V lost 5 bases and J 1 base, leaving 13 bases between the germline ends. Germline CDR1 MNHEY, CDR2 SVGEGT. The CDR3 DNA reads TGTGCCAGCAGTCCCACGGACGGAGGCACAGATACGCAGTATTTT. Amino acid sequence: CASSPTDGGTDTQYF.

CDR3 region: CASSTGQGSATRVSRDEQFF. CDR3 in DNA: TGTGCCAGCAGCACCGGACAGGGTTCGGCAACGCGAGTCTCTCGGGATGAGCAGTTCTTC. This chain joins TRBV6-2 or TRBV6-3 and TRBJ2-1; 8 bases fit TRBD1. The CDR3 length is 20 residues. V lost 6 bases and J lost 8; bases outside the gene matches: 27. Germline V CDR1 and CDR2: MNHEY, SVGEGT.

The chain is built from TRBV5-4 and TRBJ1-2, with unresolved D. In germline, CDR1 is SGHNT, CDR2 YYREEE (reference sequence). CDR3 length equals 13 residues. V lost 0 bases and J lost 1, with 4 bases in between. The chain's CDR3 is CASSLGINYGYTF. CDR3 DNA sequence: TGTGCCAGCAGCTTGGGGATTAACTATGGCTACACCTTC.

The gene calls are TRBV2 and TRBJ1-1; D is uncertain. The V and J ends lost 0 bases and 1 base respectively, with 15 bases between them. This CDR3 comprises 17 residues. Germline V lookup: CDR1 SNHLY, CDR2 FYNNEI. The CDR3 DNA follows: TGTGCCAGCAGTGAAGCGCGGGTCATGGTCTCGAACACTGAAGCTTTCTTT. It specifies CASSEARVMVSNTEAFF.

This clone was picked up a small number of times. The chain carries TRBV19 and TRBJ1-5, with no clear D. Trimming cost V 7 bases and J 10 bases, with 14 bases left between them. Germline assignment: CDR1 LNHDA and CDR2 SQIVND (reference sequence). The CDR3 sequence is 12 residues long. The CDR3 is CASKGGEGPQHF. In DNA, the CDR3 is TGTGCCAGTAAAGGCGGGGAAGGTCCCCAGCATTTT.

The gene calls are TRBV6-5 and TRBJ2-7, with D possibly being TRBD2 (5 bases). This CDR3 region has 13 residues. CDR1 is MNHEY and CDR2 is SVGAGI in the germline V gene. Deletions cut 7 bases from V and 0 bases from J, with 10 bases between. The CDR3 region is CASIKDFSYEQYF. DNA of the CDR3: TGTGCCAGCATAAAGGACTTCTCCTACGAGCAGTACTTC.

This clone has just one count. The chain recombines TRBV6-6 with TRBJ2-7, with TRBD2 matching 8 bases. V shed 0 bases and J 4 bases; nucleotides not matched to a gene: 8. The germline CDR1 and CDR2 sequences are MNHNY and SVGAGI (reference sequence). The CDR3 covers 16 residues. The CDR3 DNA is TGTGCCAGCAGTTACTCCGGCCTAGCGGGCGGATACGAGCAGTACTTC. Amino acids: CASSYSGLAGGYEQYF.

The chain couples TRBV2 to TRBJ2-7; 10 bases fit TRBD1. Germline V CDR1 and CDR2: SNHLY, FYNNEI. V lost 0 bases, J lost 5 bases, and 13 bases stayed unmatched. The CDR3 has 18 residues. The chain's CDR3 is CASSEATFRQGARHEQYF. CDR3 DNA: TGTGCCAGCAGTGAAGCGACATTCCGACAGGGGGCGCGACACGAGCAGTACTTC.

The V call is TRBV6-5, the J call TRBJ2-5; TRBD1 might be the D (5 bases). Trimming removed 5 bases at V and 1 base at J, with 8 bases between. In germline, CDR1 is MNHEY, CDR2 SVGAGI. This CDR3 has 13 residues. The CDR3 loop is CASSRQFQETQYF. DNA of the CDR3: TGTGCCAGCAGTAGACAGTTCCAAGAGACCCAGTACTTC.

The chain has TRBV7-2 and TRBJ2-7, with D unresolved. The CDR3 sequence is 15 residues long. Germline assignment: CDR1 SGHTA and CDR2 FQGNSA. V was pared by 1 base and J by 4 bases, with 14 bases between. This chain's CDR3 is CASSLEGNPVYEQYF. As DNA, the CDR3 is TGTGCCAGCAGCTTAGAAGGCAATCCCGTATACGAGCAGTACTTC.

The chain links TRBV6-2 or TRBV6-3 to TRBJ2-5; D uncertain. V was clipped by 0 bases and J by 6 bases, with 5 bases between them. Per germline, CDR1 MNHEY and CDR2 SVGEGT. This CDR3 has 12 amino acids. The CDR3 nucleotides read TGTGCCAGCAGTTACTCTCCCCAGACCCAGTACTTC. This encodes CASSYSPQTQYF.

V is TRBV24-1 and J is TRBJ2-6; maybe TRBD1 (6 bases). Germline lookup yields CDR1 KGHDR and CDR2 SFDVKD. V was clipped by 2 bases and J by 2 bases, with 6 bases between them. The length of the CDR3 is 15 residues. The CDR3 here is CATSDSGAGANVLTF. The CDR3 DNA reads as TGTGCCACCAGTGATTCAGGGGCTGGGGCCAACGTCCTGACTTTC.

J is TRBJ2-1 and V is TRBV2; 11 positions agree with TRBD2. The V gene end was trimmed by 0 bases and the J gene end by 6 bases; junction bases not matched to a gene: 16. The CDR3 runs 20 residues. Per the germline V gene, CDR1 is SNHLY and CDR2 is FYNNEI. The CDR3 DNA sequence: TGTGCCAGCAGTGAAGCGCTTGTGTACCAACTAGCGGGAGAAGGCAATGAGCAGTTCTTC. Its protein product is CASSEALVYQLAGEGNEQFF.

This clone has just a few counts. The J gene is TRBJ2-2, the V gene TRBV14; D gene uncertain. Trimming shortened V by 6 bases and J by 2 bases, and 7 bases separated the two germline ends. The CDR3 covers 13 residues. From germline, CDR1 is SGHDN and CDR2 FVKESK. CDR3 sequence: CASRNTNTGELFF. CDR3 nucleotide sequence: TGTGCCAGCAGGAACACCAACACCGGGGAGCTGTTTTTT.